The clone carrying this TCR beta chain occurred a few times. This sample was taken from a study of cytomegalovirus exposure and HLA in healthy donors. 13 Jbeta primers and 60 Vbeta primers were used for the PCR. Method: immunoSEQ multiplex PCR; TCRdb's copy keeps in-frame clones and lacks some. The profile covers 90,000 to 110,000 clones, with 69% appearing a single time and 2.5% to 3.5% taken by the ten largest. CDR1 SGHRS and CDR2 YFSETQ come from the germline V gene. The CDR3 runs to 15 residues. Trimming removed 0 bases from V and 2 bases from J, with 8 bases in between. The clonotype comes from a man aged 25-40 years in good health and CMV-seronegative. Sequencing used PBMCs. The V gene is TRBV5-1, the J gene TRBJ2-2; D is possibly TRBD1 (6 bases). The CDR3 DNA is TGCGCCAGCAGCTTGGGGGGACACAACACCGGGGAGCTGTTTTTT. Amino acid sequence: CASSLGGHNTGELFF.